The 11 T cell receptor beta chains given below trace back to one sample, sequenced in a study of CD4 T cells in relation to SARS-CoV-2 and coronaviruses. Before the COVID-19 pandemic, during about 2011-2019, CD4+ T cells were taken from unexposed donors. CD4+ T cells were isolated from the cells after about 11 days of culture. These TCRs are of unknown antigen specificity. The assay was immunoSEQ multiplex PCR, and TCRdb's table has in-frame clones only and misses some. The data hold about 18,000 clones, with approximately 78% observed a single time. The sample comprised CD4+ T cells from PBMCs, cultured in vitro. These receptors originate from a human donor in good health.

The V and J genes are TRBV15 and TRBJ2-5; D uncertain. The CDR3 totals 12 residues. CDR1 is LNHNV and CDR2 is YYDKDF in the germline V gene (reference sequence). Between the trimmed V and J ends, which lost 5 bases and 5 bases, there was a span of 9 bases. The CDR3 nucleotides are TGTGCCACCAGCCGCCCCGGGGAGACCCAGTACTTC. The encoded protein is CATSRPGETQYF.

V gene TRBV7-9 combines with J gene TRBJ2-7, with no clear D. V gave up 1 base and J gave up 2 bases, with 9 bases separating them. The CDR3 sequence is 14 residues long. CDR1 SEHNR and CDR2 FQNEAQ come from the germline V gene (reference sequence). CDR3 loop: CASSLVAGPYEQYF. CDR3 in DNA: TGTGCCAGCAGCTTAGTAGCAGGCCCCTACGAGCAGTACTTC.

The J gene is TRBJ1-2, the V gene TRBV5-6, with 9 bases identical to TRBD1. Germline-derived CDR1 and CDR2 are SGHDT and YYEEEE. The CDR3 is 15 residues long. Trimming at V came to 2 bases and at J to 3 bases, leaving 5 bases not matched to a gene. The CDR3 nucleotides are TGTGCCAGCAGCTTAACAGGGGGCGGCGACTATGGCTACACCTTC. It yields the protein CASSLTGGGDYGYTF.

V and J are TRBV6-6 and TRBJ2-2; TRBD1 agrees at 9 bases. The CDR3 covers 14 residues. Trimming cost V 2 bases and J 6 bases; bases outside gene matches: 1. Germline CDR1 and CDR2: MNHNY and SVGAGI (reference sequence). The CDR3 nucleotides read TGTGCCAGCAGTTACAGGGACAGGGCCGGGGAGCTGTTTTTT. This gives the protein CASSYRDRAGELFF.

The chain is built from TRBV15 and TRBJ2-3, with D possibly being TRBD1 or TRBD2 (6 bases each). V was pared by 2 bases and J by 0 bases, with 24 bases between. Germline CDR1 is LNHNV and CDR2 is YYDKDF (reference sequence). The CDR3 has 20 amino acids. The CDR3, as DNA: TGTGCCACCAGCAGACCGATAGGGGGACACACGGAGGGGAGCACAGATACGCAGTATTTT. It is translated as CATSRPIGGHTEGSTDTQYF.

The CDR3 is CASSLYYTGGGNEKLFF. CDR3 sequence (DNA): TGCGCCAGCAGCCTCTACTACACAGGGGGTGGTAATGAAAAACTGTTTTTT. The rearrangement links TRBV5-1 to TRBJ1-4; the match to TRBD1 covers 8 bases. The CDR3 covers 17 residues. Germline assignment: CDR1 SGHRS and CDR2 YFSETQ. Unmatched junction bases numbered 12, after V lost 4 bases and J lost 4 bases.

This clone was detected once. The chain carries TRBV9 and TRBJ2-1; 10 positions agree with TRBD2. V trimming: 0 bases; J trimming: 8 bases; junction bases outside the gene matches: 5. Germline lookup yields CDR1 SGDLS and CDR2 YYNGEE. This CDR3 has 15 amino acids. The CDR3 here is CASSVEIAGGYEQFF. For the CDR3, the DNA is TGTGCCAGCAGCGTAGAAATAGCGGGAGGCTATGAGCAGTTCTTC.

The chain has TRBV6-1 and TRBJ2-1, with no clear D. Trimming removed 2 bases from V and 7 bases from J, with 9 bases in between. Germline lookup yields CDR1 MNHNS and CDR2 SASEGT. The length of the CDR3 is 13 residues. CDR3 sequence (DNA): TGTGCCAGCAGTGAAAAACCCGTAAATGAGCAGTTCTTC. This codes for CASSEKPVNEQFF.

The chain carries TRBV9 and TRBJ2-3; D is uncertain. CDR3 length: 12 amino acids. Trimming stripped 2 bases from V and 6 bases from J, with 7 bases between. Germline V gene data show CDR1 as SGDLS and CDR2 as YYNGEE. The CDR3 here is CASSVQSDTQYF. DNA of the CDR3: TGTGCCAGCAGCGTCCAATCCGATACGCAGTATTTT.

The chain combines TRBV5-1 with TRBJ2-3; TRBD1 agrees at 9 bases. This CDR3 contains 16 residues. Germline loops: CDR1 SGHRS, CDR2 YFSETQ. After removal of 4 bases from V and 4 bases from J, the junction contained 10 bases not matched to a gene. CDR3 protein: CASSVTGGVSPDTQYF. Written as DNA, the CDR3 is TGCGCCAGCAGCGTCACAGGGGGCGTTAGTCCAGATACGCAGTATTTT.

This clone has just a few counts. The chain combines TRBV7-9 with TRBJ1-1; TRBD1 might be the D (6 bases). CDR1 and CDR2 from the germline V gene are SEHNR and FQNEAQ (reference sequence). The CDR3 is 11 residues long. V gave up 6 bases and J gave up 7 bases, with 9 bases separating them. The CDR3 DNA is TGTGCCAGCAGACAGGGATTTGAAGCTTTCTTT. Its translation is CASRQGFEAFF.